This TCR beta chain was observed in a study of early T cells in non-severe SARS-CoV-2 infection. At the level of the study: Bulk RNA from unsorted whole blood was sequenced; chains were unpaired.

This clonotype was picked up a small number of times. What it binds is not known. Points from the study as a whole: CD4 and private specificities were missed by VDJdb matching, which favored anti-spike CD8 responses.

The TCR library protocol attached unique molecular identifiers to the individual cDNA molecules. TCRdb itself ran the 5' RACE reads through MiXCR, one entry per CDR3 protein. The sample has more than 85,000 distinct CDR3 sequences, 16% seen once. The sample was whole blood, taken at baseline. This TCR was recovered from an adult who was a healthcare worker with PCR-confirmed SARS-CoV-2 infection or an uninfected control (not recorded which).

Written as DNA, the CDR3 is TGTGCCAGCAGTCCCTCTTACACTGAAGCTTTCTTT. It yields the protein CASSPSYTEAFF. The chain is built from TRBV12-3 or TRBV12-4 and TRBJ1-1; D is unclear. This CDR3 comprises 12 residues. V lost 5 bases and J 3 bases, leaving 7 bases between the germline ends.